These T cell receptor beta chains were read from a single sample in a study of blood T cell repertoires in COVID-19. The method was immunoSEQ multiplex PCR; TCRdb's version includes in-frame clones alone and lacks a portion of them. The sample shows over 100,000 clones, 65% to 85% of them seen only once. Sequencing was carried out using peripheral blood. These receptors were collected from a woman aged 70-85 years with acute or convalescent COVID-19. The CDR3 runs from the conserved cysteine through the conserved F or W. The order of the fields is V gene, clone size, J gene, D gene, CDR3 DNA, CDR3 protein. A D gene is named only where the DNA matches it firmly. Where a row states a size, it is once, few, many or the class of an expanded clone; other rows omit it.

>TRBV6-6|-|TRBJ2-5|TRBD2
TGTGCCAGCAGTCTCGCTAGCGGGGTGTACCAAGAGACCCAGTACTTC
CASSLASGVYQETQYF
>TRBV29-1|-|TRBJ1-4|TRBD1
TGCAGCGTTGGGACAGGGGGTGGAAAACTGTTTTTT
CSVGTGGGKLFF
>TRBV2|-|TRBJ2-1|-
TGTGCCAGCAAATCGGACAGAACCTACAATGAGCAGTTCTTC
CASKSDRTYNEQFF
>TRBV5-4|-|TRBJ2-7|TRBD2
TGTGCCAGCAGCGAGCTCAGCGGGGGCTCCTACGAGCAGTACTTC
CASSELSGGSYEQYF
>TRBV6-6|-|TRBJ2-7|TRBD2
TGTGCCAGCAGCTGGATTGCGGGAGGGTATGAGCAGTACTTC
CASSWIAGGYEQYF
>TRBV9|-|TRBJ2-1|-
TGTGCCAGCAGCGTAGAGGGGTACAATGAGCAGTTCTTC
CASSVEGYNEQFF
>TRBV3-1/TRBV3-2|-|TRBJ1-2|TRBD1
TGTGCCAGCAGCCAAGATTGGGGGACAGGGAGTAACTATGGCTACACCTTC
CASSQDWGTGSNYGYTF
>TRBV27|-|TRBJ2-7|TRBD2
TGTGCCAGCAGTTTATCCCGAGGACTAGCGGGAGGTGGCGAGCAGTACTTC
CASSLSRGLAGGGEQYF
>TRBV15|once|TRBJ1-1|-
TGTGCCACCAGCATCAGGCAGGGGAAAAAAAACACTGAAGCTTTCTTT
CATSIRQGKKNTEAFF
>TRBV9|-|TRBJ2-7|TRBD1
TGTGCCAGCAGCCCACCTGGGACAGGGATGAGCGAGCAGTACTTC
CASSPPGTGMSEQYF
>TRBV18|-|TRBJ2-7|-
TGTGCCAGCTCACCTCGACAGTCCTACGAGCAGTACTTC
CASSPRQSYEQYF
>TRBV5-1|once|TRBJ1-1|-
TGCGCCAGCAGCTTGGAGTTAGGGGCCGCGAACACTGAAGCTTTCTTT
CASSLELGAANTEAFF
>TRBV2|-|TRBJ2-3|TRBD2
TGTGCCAGCAAACGGCGGGAGAGCACAGATACGCAGTATTTT
CASKRRESTDTQYF
>TRBV10-3|-|TRBJ2-1|TRBD1
TGTGCCATCAGTGACGGACAGGGGGAGGATGAGCAGTTCTTC
CAISDGQGEDEQFF
>TRBV6-5|-|TRBJ2-7|-
TGTGCCAGCAGCCTATTTGGACAGCGTGAGCAGTACTTC
CASSLFGQREQYF
>TRBV11-3|-|TRBJ2-1|-
TGTGCCAGCAGCTTAGATCCGGCGGGTTACAATGAGCAGTTCTTC
CASSLDPAGYNEQFF